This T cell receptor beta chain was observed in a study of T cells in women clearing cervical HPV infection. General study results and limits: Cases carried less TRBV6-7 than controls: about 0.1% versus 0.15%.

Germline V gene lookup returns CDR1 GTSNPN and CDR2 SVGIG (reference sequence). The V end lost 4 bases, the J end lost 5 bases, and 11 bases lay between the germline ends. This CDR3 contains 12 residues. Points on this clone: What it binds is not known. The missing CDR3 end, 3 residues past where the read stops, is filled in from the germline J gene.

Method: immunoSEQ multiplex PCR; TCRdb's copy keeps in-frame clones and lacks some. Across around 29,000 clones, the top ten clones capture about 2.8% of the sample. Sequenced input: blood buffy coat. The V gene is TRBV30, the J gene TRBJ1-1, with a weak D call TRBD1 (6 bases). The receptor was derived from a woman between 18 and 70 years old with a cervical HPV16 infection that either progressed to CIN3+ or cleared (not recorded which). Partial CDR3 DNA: TGTGCCTGGACCACAGGGCCTACTGAA. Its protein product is CAWTTGPTE. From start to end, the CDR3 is CAWTTGPTEAFF.